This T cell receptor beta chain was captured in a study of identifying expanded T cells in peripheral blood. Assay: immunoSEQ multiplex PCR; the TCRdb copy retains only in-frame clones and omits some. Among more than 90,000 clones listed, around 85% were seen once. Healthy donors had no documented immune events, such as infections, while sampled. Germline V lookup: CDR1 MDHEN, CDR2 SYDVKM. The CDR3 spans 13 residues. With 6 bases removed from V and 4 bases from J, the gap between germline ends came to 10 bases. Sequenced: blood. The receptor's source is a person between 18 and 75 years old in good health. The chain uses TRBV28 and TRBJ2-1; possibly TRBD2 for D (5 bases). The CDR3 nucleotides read TGTGCCAGCAGGACTACCTTATACAATGAGCAGTTCTTC. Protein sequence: CASRTTLYNEQFF.